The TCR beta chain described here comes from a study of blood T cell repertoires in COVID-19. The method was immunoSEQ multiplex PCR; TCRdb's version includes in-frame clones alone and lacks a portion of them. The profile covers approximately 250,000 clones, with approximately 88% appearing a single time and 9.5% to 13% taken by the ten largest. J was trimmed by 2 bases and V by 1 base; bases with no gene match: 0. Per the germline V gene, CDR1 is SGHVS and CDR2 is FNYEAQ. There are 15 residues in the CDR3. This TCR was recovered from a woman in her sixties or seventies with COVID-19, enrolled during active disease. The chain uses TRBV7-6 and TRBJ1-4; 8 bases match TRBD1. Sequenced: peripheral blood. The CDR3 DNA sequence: TGTGCCAGCAGCTTAGGGACAGGGACTAATGAAAAACTGTTTTTT. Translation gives CASSLGTGTNEKLFF.